Below, 32 T cell receptor beta chains from the same sample are listed, as sequenced in a study of blood T cell repertoires in COVID-19. Measured with immunoSEQ multiplex PCR; TCRdb has only the in-frame clones, and not every one. Among about 190,000 clones, under 90% were seen once, and the ten largest hold roughly 6.4%. Material for sequencing was peripheral blood. The receptors here all came from a man aged 60 to 75 with acute or convalescent COVID-19.

The genes are TRBV3-1 (or the pseudogene TRBV3-2) and TRBJ2-1, with TRBD2 as a possible D gene (5 bases). This CDR3 is built from 15 residues. The germline V gene has CDR1 LGHDT and CDR2 YNNKEL (reference sequence). Trimming took off 5 bases at V and 4 bases at J, with 15 bases between the two ends. Here the CDR3 DNA reads TGTGCCAGCAGCTCCTTCTCGACTACGTACAATGAGCAGTTCTTC. Amino acids: CASSSFSTTYNEQFF.

CDR3 sequence reads: CASSVVVKRDHIQYF. The CDR3 DNA sequence: TGTGCCAGCAGCGTCGTGGTTAAGCGGGACCACATTCAGTACTTC. V is TRBV9 and J is TRBJ2-4; TRBD2 aligns across 7 bases. CDR1 and CDR2 from the germline V gene are SGDLS and YYNGEE. The CDR3 length is 15 residues. Trimming removed 2 bases from V and 8 bases from J; junction bases left unmatched: 10.

The chain carries TRBV7-8 and TRBJ2-2; 15 nucleotides match TRBD2. Germline trimming cut 0 bases from V and 4 bases from J; bases unmatched to any gene: 6. Germline assignment: CDR1 SGHVS and CDR2 FQNEAQ. The CDR3 is 19 amino acids. The chain's CDR3 is CASSLAGTSGGKGTGELFF. The CDR3 nucleotides read TGTGCCAGCAGCTTAGCCGGGACTAGCGGGGGGAAAGGCACCGGGGAGCTGTTTTTT.

This clone has at least ten counts. The chain carries TRBV6-2 or TRBV6-3 and TRBJ1-1; D is ambiguous. Germline CDR1 MNHEY, CDR2 SVGEGT. CDR3 length: 13 residues. V lost 4 bases and J 1 base, leaving 7 bases between the germline ends. The CDR3: CASSSSENTEAFF. In DNA, the CDR3 is TGTGCCAGCAGTTCATCAGAGAACACTGAAGCTTTCTTT.

This rearrangement joins TRBV28 to TRBJ2-7; 10 bases fit TRBD2. The germline CDR1 and CDR2 sequences are MDHEN and SYDVKM. The CDR3 length is 16 residues. The V and J ends lost 6 bases and 3 bases, in that order; junction bases with no gene match: 11. The CDR3 coding sequence is TGTGCCAGCAGGTCAGCTGAACTAGCGGGGCACTACGAGCAGTACTTC. Translating gives CASRSAELAGHYEQYF.

V gene TRBV6-1 combines with J gene TRBJ1-5; D is ambiguous. CDR3 length: 14 amino acids. CDR1 is MNHNS, CDR2 SASEGT, per germline. The V end lost 3 bases, the J end lost 4 bases, and 10 bases lay between the germline ends. The CDR3 region is CASSDAGPNQPQHF. CDR3 nucleotide sequence: TGTGCCAGCAGTGATGCGGGCCCTAATCAGCCCCAGCATTTT.

The rearrangement uses TRBV29-1 and TRBJ2-3; 11 bases are shared with TRBD2. The V and J ends lost 6 bases and 3 bases, in that order; junction bases with no gene match: 8. Germline CDR1 and CDR2: SQVTM and ANQGSEA. This CDR3 has 15 residues. The CDR3 DNA follows: TGCAGCGTCGAGGGGCTAGCGGGGGGAACAGATACGCAGTATTTT. As protein: CSVEGLAGGTDTQYF.

This clone was counted once. The V call is TRBV6-2 or TRBV6-3, the J call TRBJ2-7; TRBD2 might be the D (6 bases). In germline, CDR1 is MNHEY, CDR2 SVGEGT. Trimming stripped 6 bases from V and 0 bases from J, with 27 bases between. The CDR3 is 19 amino acids. This chain's CDR3 is CASSNPDQLSGSYSYEQYF. The DNA for the CDR3 is TGTGCCAGCAGCAACCCGGACCAACTTAGCGGAAGCTACTCCTACGAGCAGTACTTC.

This clone was picked up a small number of times. The chain links TRBV7-3 to TRBJ1-4; TRBD1 matches 8 bases. The germline CDR1 and CDR2 sequences are SGHTA and FQGTGA. The CDR3 spans 13 residues. V dropped 5 bases and J dropped 9; count of bases not matched to a gene: 5. As DNA, the CDR3 is TGTGCCAGCAGCCCAGGACAGGGTCAAAAACTGTTTTTT. Residues: CASSPGQGQKLFF.

This sequence joins TRBV6-5 and TRBJ1-2, with a possible D match to TRBD1 (6 bases). V lost 11 bases, J lost 3 bases, and 16 bases lay in between. CDR3 length equals 13 residues. The germline CDR1 and CDR2 sequences are MNHEY and SVGAGI. Here the CDR3 DNA reads TGTGCCGCTCAAGGAGCAGGGGACTATGGCTACACCTTC. Translation: CAAQGAGDYGYTF.

This chain links TRBV5-6 with TRBJ2-1; 8 nucleotides align to TRBD2. The germline V gene encodes CDR1 SGHDT and CDR2 YYEEEE. There are 17 residues in the CDR3. V gave up 3 bases and J gave up 7 bases; unmatched junction bases: 15. The CDR3 sequence is CASSYYSGTRGGNEQFF. The CDR3 bases are TGTGCCAGCAGCTACTATAGCGGGACTAGGGGTGGGAATGAGCAGTTCTTC. The entire variable domain, with the rest obtained from reference TRBV5-6 and TRBJ2-1, is as follows: DAGVTQSPTHLIKTRGQQVTLRCSPKSGHDTVSWYQQALGQGPQFIFQYYEEEERQRGNFPDRFSGHQFPNYSSELNVNALLLGDSALYLCASSYYSGTRGGNEQFFGPGTRLTVL.

This sequence joins TRBV5-1 and TRBJ2-7; maybe TRBD2 (5 bases). Germline-derived CDR1 and CDR2 are SGHRS and YFSETQ. The CDR3 totals 14 residues. Between the trimmed V and J ends, which lost 4 bases and 1 base, there was a span of 12 bases. The CDR3 coding sequence is TGCGCCAGCAGCCTCGGACGGAGGTCCTACGAGCAGTACTTC. This translates into CASSLGRRSYEQYF.

This chain links TRBV5-6 with TRBJ2-2, with 11 bases fitting TRBD1. Germline CDR1 SGHDT, CDR2 YYEEEE. J gave up 3 bases and V 4 bases, and 8 bases lay outside the gene matches. There are 17 residues in the CDR3. CDR3 loop: CASSPLTGQGDTGELFF. CDR3 nucleotide sequence: TGTGCCAGCAGCCCGCTCACGGGACAGGGGGACACCGGGGAGCTGTTTTTT. The full variable domain, completed using reference TRBV5-6 and TRBJ2-2, is DAGVTQSPTHLIKTRGQQVTLRCSPKSGHDTVSWYQQALGQGPQFIFQYYEEEERQRGNFPDRFSGHQFPNYSSELNVNALLLGDSALYLCASSPLTGQGDTGELFFGEGSRLTVL.

This clone was recorded once. V is TRBV6-5 and J is TRBJ1-4, with D possibly TRBD1 on 6 matching bases. V shed 0 bases and J shed 3 bases, with 8 bases lying between them. The germline gives CDR1 MNHEY, CDR2 SVGAGI. The CDR3 sequence is 15 residues long. Written as DNA, the CDR3 is TGTGCCAGCAGTTACTCATCAGGGGCTAATGAAAAACTGTTTTTT. Translating gives CASSYSSGANEKLFF.

The genes are TRBV11-2 and TRBJ2-7, with D maybe TRBD1 (6 bases). The CDR3 covers 11 residues. The germline CDR1 and CDR2 sequences are SGHAT and FQNNGV. V lost 6 bases and J 3 bases, leaving 6 bases between the germline ends. CDR3 in DNA: TGTGCCAGCAGGACAGGCTACGAGCAGTACTTC. The encoded protein is CASRTGYEQYF.

The chain combines TRBV6-6 with TRBJ2-3, with 8 bases identical to TRBD2. With 4 bases clipped from V and 9 bases from J, the junction kept 15 bases outside the gene matches. Per the germline V gene, CDR1 is MNHNY and CDR2 is SVGAGI (reference sequence). This CDR3 has 16 residues. CDR3 in amino acids: CASSFSGTSGDATQYF. CDR3 nucleotide sequence: TGTGCCAGCAGTTTCTCCGGGACTAGTGGGGACGCGACGCAGTATTTT.

The chain has TRBV5-4 and TRBJ1-3, with 8 nucleotides matching TRBD1. The CDR3 runs to 15 residues. Germline V lookup: CDR1 SGHNT, CDR2 YYREEE (reference sequence). V lost 2 bases to trimming and J lost 3 bases; unmatched junction nucleotides: 4. This chain's CDR3 is CASSLQQGVGNTIYF. CDR3 nucleotide sequence: TGTGCCAGCAGCTTACAACAGGGGGTTGGAAACACCATATATTTT.

This chain connects TRBV7-2 to TRBJ2-4, with a weak D call TRBD2 (5 bases). The CDR3 has 16 amino acids. Deletions cut 3 bases from V and 3 bases from J, with 15 bases between. The germline V gene encodes CDR1 SGHTA and CDR2 FQGNSA. The CDR3 spells CASSFLALYDKNIQYF. CDR3 sequence (DNA): TGTGCCAGCAGCTTTCTAGCACTGTATGACAAAAACATTCAGTACTTC. The entire variable domain, with the rest obtained from reference TRBV7-2 and TRBJ2-4, is as follows: GAGVSQSPSNKVTEKGKDVELRCDPISGHTALYWYRQSLGQGLEFLIYFQGNSAPDKSGLPSDRFSAERTGGSVSTLTIQRTQQEDSAVYLCASSFLALYDKNIQYFGAGTRLSVL.

V usage is TRBV9 and J usage is TRBJ2-2, with D unclear. The CDR3 totals 12 residues. V lost 0 bases, J lost 7 bases, and 4 bases lay in between. From germline, CDR1 is SGDLS and CDR2 YYNGEE. The CDR3 loop reads CASSVGSGELFF. The CDR3 bases are TGTGCCAGCAGCGTAGGGAGCGGGGAGCTGTTTTTT.

This sequence joins TRBV3-1 (or the pseudogene TRBV3-2) and TRBJ2-2; D unclear. Between the trimmed V and J ends, which lost 1 base and 4 bases, there was a span of 4 bases. This CDR3 has 13 amino acids. CDR1 is LGHDT, CDR2 YNNKEL, per germline (reference sequence). The CDR3 sequence is CASSQVSTGELFF. The DNA of the CDR3 is TGTGCCAGCAGCCAAGTCTCCACCGGGGAGCTGTTTTTT.

The chain carries TRBV24-1 and TRBJ1-3; D not certain. The CDR3 runs to 16 residues. V was cut by 1 base and J by 0 bases, with 9 bases left in between. CDR1 and CDR2 (germline): KGHDR, SFDVKD. In nucleotides, the CDR3 is TGTGCCACCAGTGATTTCGACTACAGCTCTGGAAACACCATATATTTT. Its protein product is CATSDFDYSSGNTIYF.

J is TRBJ2-1 and V is TRBV4-3; TRBD2 matches 12 bases. Germline V gives CDR1 LGHNA, CDR2 YSLEER. V shed 1 base and J 2 bases; nucleotides not matched to a gene: 9. CDR3 length: 19 amino acids. The CDR3 here is CASSQGRLAGARTYNEQFF. The CDR3 nucleotides read TGCGCCAGCAGCCAAGGTCGACTAGCGGGGGCGAGGACCTACAATGAGCAGTTCTTC.

This clone has more than one count but fewer than ten. V usage is TRBV6-1 and J usage is TRBJ2-1, with a possible D match to TRBD1 (6 bases). The CDR3 loop spans 16 amino acids. Germline V gene data show CDR1 as MNHNS and CDR2 as SASEGT. Trimming cost V 2 bases and J 4 bases, with 15 bases left between them. The CDR3 DNA sequence: TGTGCCAGCAGTGAAACTCATGGGACAACTTACAATGAGCAGTTCTTC. Its protein product is CASSETHGTTYNEQFF.

The chain is built from TRBV25-1 and TRBJ1-4; the D gene is possibly TRBD1 (5 bases). The CDR3 runs to 15 residues. Germline CDR1 is MGHDK and CDR2 is SYGVNS. Trimming removed 3 bases at V and 11 bases at J, with 19 bases between. DNA of the CDR3: TGTGCCAGCAGTGATGCTCGGCAGGGAGGGGAGAAACTGTTTTTT. Amino acid sequence: CASSDARQGGEKLFF.

The chain joins TRBV25-1 to TRBJ1-1, with D perhaps TRBD1 (5 bases). Germline loops: CDR1 MGHDK, CDR2 SYGVNS. V gave up 8 bases and J gave up 0 bases, with 13 bases separating them. The CDR3 sequence is 14 residues long. The chain's CDR3 is CASSPGGLNTEAFF. In nucleotides, the CDR3 is TGTGCCAGCTCCCCGGGGGGGTTGAACACTGAAGCTTTCTTT.

This clone came up once. The V call is TRBV29-1, the J call TRBJ1-1; 9 bases match TRBD1. The germline gives CDR1 SQVTM, CDR2 ANQGSEA. The CDR3 loop spans 13 amino acids. Germline trimming cut 4 bases from V and 1 base from J; bases unmatched to any gene: 1. DNA for the CDR3: TGCAGCGTTGTGGGACAGGGGAACACTGAAGCTTTCTTT. It translates to CSVVGQGNTEAFF.

The chain has TRBV24-1 and TRBJ2-3; D may be TRBD1 (6 bases). This CDR3 comprises 14 residues. CDR1 KGHDR and CDR2 SFDVKD come from the germline V gene. The V and J ends lost 7 bases and 1 base respectively, with 11 bases between them. The CDR3 sequence is CATSGAGGTDTQYF. As DNA, the CDR3 is TGTGCCACCAGCGGGGCAGGGGGCACAGATACGCAGTATTTT.

The chain joins TRBV5-1 to TRBJ1-1; possible D gene TRBD1, 5 bases. Germline lookup yields CDR1 SGHRS and CDR2 YFSETQ. This CDR3 has 15 amino acids. V dropped 0 bases and J dropped 2 bases, with 11 bases sitting between them. Here the CDR3 DNA reads TGCGCCAGCAGCTTGGCTAGGGGCCTTAACACTGAAGCTTTCTTT. Translating it yields CASSLARGLNTEAFF.

J is TRBJ2-3 and V is TRBV19; 9 nucleotides match TRBD2. Germline CDR1 is LNHDA and CDR2 is SQIVND (reference sequence). V lost 4 bases, J lost 5 bases, and 7 bases stayed unmatched. The CDR3 is 15 residues long. This CDR3 is CASSNSGRRQDTQYF. In DNA, the CDR3 is TGTGCCAGTAGTAACAGCGGGAGGAGGCAAGATACGCAGTATTTT.

The chain is built from TRBV29-1 and TRBJ2-1, with D possibly being TRBD2 (5 bases). The CDR3 consists of 12 residues. Germline V gene lookup returns CDR1 SQVTM and CDR2 ANQGSEA. Trimming removed 4 bases at V and 4 bases at J, with 8 bases between. The CDR3 DNA sequence: TGCAGCGTTGGCGAGGGATACAATGAGCAGTTCTTC. Its protein product is CSVGEGYNEQFF.

The CDR3 nucleotides read TGCGCCAGCAGCCAAGATCGTCCAGGGGGAGCAGATACGCAGTATTTT. Translating gives CASSQDRPGGADTQYF. V gene TRBV4-3 combines with J gene TRBJ2-3; TRBD1 agrees at 7 bases. This CDR3 region has 16 residues. After removal of 0 bases from V and 4 bases from J, the junction contained 7 bases not matched to a gene. Germline CDR1 LGHNA, CDR2 YSLEER.

The chain is built from TRBV5-1 and TRBJ1-1, with D possibly TRBD1 on 5 matching bases. The germline V and J ends were trimmed by 3 bases and 0 bases, with 9 bases remaining between them. The CDR3 length is 14 residues. CDR1 SGHRS and CDR2 YFSETQ come from the germline V gene. The CDR3 DNA is TGCGCCAGCAGCTCGACAGCCATGAACACTGAAGCTTTCTTT. It codes for CASSSTAMNTEAFF. The entire variable domain, with the rest obtained from reference TRBV5-1 and TRBJ1-1, is as follows: KAGVTQTPRYLIKTRGQQVTLSCSPISGHRSVSWYQQTPGQGLQFLFEYFSETQRNKGNFPGRFSGRQFSNSRSEMNVSTLELGDSALYLCASSSTAMNTEAFFGQGTRLTVV.